The clone carrying this TCR beta chain was seen repeatedly, ten times or more. Its antigen is unknown. Per the germline V gene, CDR1 is SQVTM and CDR2 is ANQGSEA. This CDR3 region has 15 residues. V trimming: 6 bases; J trimming: 6 bases; junction bases outside the gene matches: 6. Hyperthyroidism, newly diagnosed and lasting under 2 months, affected patients aged 18 to 65. The sample comes from a study of T cells in Graves' hyperthyroidism and ophthalmopathy. Study outcomes and limitations: Median prediction lead before ophthalmopathy onset was around 7 months with the model. Also found in blood were most expanded thyroid clonotypes above 0.001.

TCR beta CDR3 regions were amplified from RNA transcripts. A first-round RT-PCR of the TCR CDR3 used the HTBI primer set. TCRdb recomputed calls from the multiplex PCR reads with MiXCR, one row per CDR3 protein. The table lists about 420,000 distinct CDR3 sequences, roughly an eighth of them singletons. Source material: blood. The chain joins TRBV29-1 to TRBJ2-1, with 15 bases lining up with TRBD2. The TCR comes from a woman younger than 35 with Graves' hyperthyroidism. CDR3 region: CSVDGLAGGTNEQFF. CDR3 coding DNA: TGCAGCGTCGATGGACTAGCGGGAGGGACCAATGAGCAGTTCTTC.